This T cell receptor (beta chain) was documented in a study of cytomegalovirus exposure and HLA in healthy donors. Study overall: Among about 179 million T cells, an earlier analysis found 90 million to 130 million unique TCR beta sequences. Regarding the study as a whole: A later analysis linked a missense variant in DCLRE1C to the trimming of TCR beta V and J genes.

The PCR employed 60 Vbeta primers together with 13 Jbeta primers. Sequenced by immunoSEQ multiplex PCR; TCRdb stores in-frame clones only, minus some. Its table records 100,000 or so clones. Worth noting for this clone: Its cognate antigen is unknown.

The sample was PBMCs. The receptor was isolated from a man aged 45-65 years in good health and CMV-seronegative.

The CDR3 DNA reads as TGTGCCAGCTCCCGGACAGGGGGCGGGGAGCAGTACTTC. Translated: CASSRTGGGEQYF. The rearrangement uses TRBV18 and TRBJ2-7; 11 positions agree with TRBD1. CDR3 length: 13 residues. The V and J ends lost 6 bases and 7 bases, in that order; junction bases with no gene match: 5. Per germline, CDR1 KGHSH and CDR2 LQKENI. The entire variable domain, with the rest obtained from reference TRBV18 and TRBJ2-7, is as follows: NAGVMQNPRHLVRRRGQEARLRCSPMKGHSHVYWYRQLPEEGLKFMVYLQKENIIDESGMPKERFSAEFPKEGPSILRIQQVVRGDSAAYFCASSRTGGGEQYFGPGTRLTVT.